The 6 T cell receptor beta chains listed next were all sequenced from one sample in a study of cytomegalovirus exposure and HLA in healthy donors. TCRdb's table, derived via immunoSEQ multiplex PCR, lists solely in-frame clones and lacks some. This sample has 200,000 or so clones, with roughly 84% found just once. The source material was PBMCs. The source of these receptors is a woman aged 18-29 years in good health and CMV-seropositive.

The sample holds a few counts of this clone. The V call is TRBV2, the J call TRBJ2-2, with 13 bases aligning to TRBD2. The CDR3 length is 16 residues. V dropped 4 bases and J dropped 1; count of bases not matched to a gene: 0. Germline V CDR1 and CDR2: SNHLY, FYNNEI. The CDR3 loop is CASSGTSGRNTGELFF. CDR3 coding DNA: TGTGCCAGCAGTGGGACTAGCGGGAGGAACACCGGGGAGCTGTTTTTT.

V and J are TRBV12-5 and TRBJ1-1; possible D gene TRBD1, 5 bases. Germline V lookup: CDR1 LGHNT, CDR2 FRNRAP. V lost 6 bases, J lost 1 base, and 9 bases lay in between. CDR3 length: 13 residues. The CDR3 DNA follows: TGTGCTAGTGGCCAGCAGGGGAACACTGAAGCTTTCTTT. This translates into CASGQQGNTEAFF.

The chain combines TRBV2 with TRBJ2-7; D possibly corresponds to TRBD2 (6 bases). This CDR3 has 14 residues. Trimming took off 4 bases at V and 0 bases at J, with 10 bases between the two ends. Germline assignment: CDR1 SNHLY and CDR2 FYNNEI. CDR3: CASSARELSYEQYF. For the CDR3, the DNA is TGTGCCAGCAGTGCTCGGGAGCTCTCCTACGAGCAGTACTTC. Drawing the rest from reference TRBV2 and TRBJ2-7, the complete variable domain is EPEVTQTPSHQVTQMGQEVILRCVPISNHLYFYWYRQILGQKVEFLVSFYNNEISEKSEIFDDQFSVERPDGSNFTLKIRSTKLEDSAMYFCASSARELSYEQYFGPGTRLTVT.

This sequence joins TRBV28 and TRBJ1-2; TRBD1 is a possible D gene (6 bases). Trimming took 5 bases from V and 1 from J, leaving 14 bases between them. Germline V gene data show CDR1 as MDHEN and CDR2 as SYDVKM. The CDR3 totals 15 residues. Here the CDR3 DNA reads TGTGCCAGCAGTCCAACGACAGGACTTAACTATGGCTACACCTTC. Encoded protein: CASSPTTGLNYGYTF.

V usage is TRBV6-1 and J usage is TRBJ1-1; D may be TRBD1 (5 bases). Germline V gene lookup returns CDR1 MNHNS and CDR2 SASEGT. The CDR3 runs 12 residues. Trimming pared 7 bases from V and 6 bases from J, leaving 12 bases between. The CDR3 spells CASTGIWAEAFF. CDR3 nucleotides: TGTGCCAGCACAGGGATATGGGCTGAAGCTTTCTTT.

The chain joins TRBV4-2 to TRBJ2-1, with TRBD2 matching over 9 bases. V shed 3 bases and J 1 base; nucleotides not matched to a gene: 10. The CDR3 is 18 amino acids. Germline V gene sequence: CDR1 LGHNA, CDR2 YNFKEQ. CDR3 residues: CASSQASGISGSYNEQFF. The CDR3 DNA reads as TGTGCCAGCAGCCAGGCTAGCGGGATAAGCGGGTCCTACAATGAGCAGTTCTTC.